Following are 2 T cell receptor beta chains from one sample sequenced in a study of blood T cell repertoires in COVID-19. Sequencing used immunoSEQ multiplex PCR; TCRdb keeps in-frame clones, though not all of them. This sample has some 220,000 clones, with about 88% found just once. The sequenced material came from PBMCs or T cells enriched from blood (not recorded which). The receptors shown here come from a woman younger than 45 who had recovered from COVID-19.

This chain connects TRBV5-1 to TRBJ1-1; no clear D. Germline CDR1 and CDR2: SGHRS and YFSETQ. V lost 3 bases and J lost 5, with 11 bases in between. This CDR3 spans 13 amino acids. The CDR3: CASSSELITEAFF. The CDR3 nucleotides read TGCGCCAGCAGCTCGGAGCTGATTACTGAAGCTTTCTTT.

The chain is built from TRBV5-8 and TRBJ1-6; the match to TRBD1 covers 7 bases. Germline trimming cut 0 bases from V and 0 bases from J; bases unmatched to any gene: 6. Germline V lookup: CDR1 SGHTS, CDR2 YDEGEE. The CDR3 has 18 amino acids. The CDR3 here is CASSLGDSGSSYNSPLHF. As DNA, the CDR3 is TGTGCCAGCAGCTTGGGGGACAGTGGGAGCTCCTATAATTCACCCCTCCACTTT.